The sequence of this T cell receptor (beta chain) was determined in a study of blood T cells in healthy people across ages. Study-wide results and limits: Higher diversity, along with more naive CD4+ cells, distinguished long-lived donors from aged donors.

In regard to this clonotype: As yet, its antigen is unknown. An end of the junction differs from the germline gene, which may be a read error.

A second PCR, run for about 6 to 12 cycles, used a sample-barcoded 5' primer plus a J-beta primer mix. TCRdb independently ran MiXCR on the 5' RACE reads; one entry per CDR3 protein. The table shows approximately 810,000 distinct CDR3 sequences, with 29% occurring only once. Per the germline V gene, CDR1 is MDHEN and CDR2 is SYDVKM. The CDR3 is 16 amino acids. The TCR originated in a woman aged 80 or older in good health. Sample: blood. The chain uses TRBV28 and TRBJ1-6; 9 bases match TRBD1. The CDR3 bases are TGTGCCAGCACCTCTCAGACAGGGGGATATAATTCACCCCCCCACTTT. Protein product: CASTSQTGGYNSPPHF. Together with reference TRBV28 and TRBJ1-6, the CDR3 gives the full variable domain: DVKVTQSSRYLVKRTGEKVFLECVQDMDHENMFWYRQDPGLGLRLIYFSYDVKMKEKGDIPEGYSVSREKKERFSLILESASTNQTSMYLCASTSQTGGYNSPPHFGNGTRLTVT.